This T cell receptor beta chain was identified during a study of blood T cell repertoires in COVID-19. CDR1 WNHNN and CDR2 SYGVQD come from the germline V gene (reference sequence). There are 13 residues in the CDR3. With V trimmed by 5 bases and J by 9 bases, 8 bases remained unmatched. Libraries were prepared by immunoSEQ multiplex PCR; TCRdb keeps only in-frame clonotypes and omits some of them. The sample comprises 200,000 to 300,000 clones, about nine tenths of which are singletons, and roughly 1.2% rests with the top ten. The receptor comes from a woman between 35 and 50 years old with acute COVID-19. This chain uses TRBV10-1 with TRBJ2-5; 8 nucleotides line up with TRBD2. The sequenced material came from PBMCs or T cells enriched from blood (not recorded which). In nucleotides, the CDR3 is TGCGCCAGCAGTAGGCTTCGGGGGGGGGCCCAGTACTTC. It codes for CASSRLRGGAQYF.